What follows describes a single TCR beta chain. Its antigen remains unidentified. TCRdb processed the reads anew with MiXCR; each CDR3 protein has one entry. This sample carries approximately 280,000 distinct CDR3 sequences, about 20% of them seen once, and the ten largest clones take about 20%. The record originates from a study of T cell repertoires in cytomegalovirus infection. Study summary: Recently described HLA-C-restricted plus well-studied HLA-B-restricted CMV epitopes were used. Matching HLA type, along with CMV infection, was indicated by public TCR beta signatures.

CDR3 size: 14 residues. V lost 3 bases to trimming and J lost 7 bases; unmatched junction nucleotides: 6. The germline CDR1 and CDR2 sequences are SQVTM and ANQGSEA. Study-level findings and limits: The study found HLA-C-restricted CMV-specific TCR beta clonotypes dominating the ex vivo response.

The sequence derives from a human donor in good health (CMV status not recorded). Some clones in this sample may be carry-over from other donors' samples. V usage is TRBV29-1 and J usage is TRBJ2-1; 10 bases map to TRBD2. The sample in question was cultured PBMCs, obtained from culture after CMV antigen stimulation. The CDR3 nucleotides are TGCAGCGTTGACCTAGCGGGAGTTGTGAATGAGCAGTTCTTC. Its protein is CSVDLAGVVNEQFF.